The sequence of this T cell receptor (beta chain) was determined in a study of blood T cells in healthy people across ages. Study observations and caveats: Older age coincided with a roughly linear decline in TCR beta diversity per million T cells.

Concerning this clonotype: Its antigen is undetermined.

With a J-beta primer mix and a sample-barcoded 5' primer, a second PCR ran about 7 to 12 cycles. TCRdb reanalysed the 5' RACE reads using MiXCR and keeps one entry per CDR3 protein. In the table there are 1.5 million to 2 million distinct CDR3 sequences, 30% to 35% of which are singletons. The sequenced sample was blood. The receptor was isolated from a woman between 25 and 40 years old in good health.

In nucleotides, the CDR3 is TGTGCCAGCAGCAACCGGGACAGGGGGCGTAGAGCAACTAATGAAAAACTGTTTTTT. Its protein is CASSNRDRGRRATNEKLFF. The J gene is TRBJ1-4, the V gene TRBV21-1; TRBD1 is the table's D call, not checked against the DNA. TRBV21-1 is termed a pseudogene. This CDR3 comprises 19 residues.